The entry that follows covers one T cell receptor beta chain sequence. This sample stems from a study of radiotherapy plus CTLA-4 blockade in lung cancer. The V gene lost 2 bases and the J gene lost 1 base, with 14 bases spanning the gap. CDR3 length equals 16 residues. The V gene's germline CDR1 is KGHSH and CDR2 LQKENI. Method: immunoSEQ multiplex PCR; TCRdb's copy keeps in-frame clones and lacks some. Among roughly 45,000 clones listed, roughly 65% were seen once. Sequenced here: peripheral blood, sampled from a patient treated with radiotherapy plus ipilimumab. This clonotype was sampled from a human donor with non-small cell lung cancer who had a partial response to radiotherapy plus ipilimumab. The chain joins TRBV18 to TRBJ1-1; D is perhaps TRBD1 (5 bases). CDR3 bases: TGTGCCAGCTCACCAGGGGCCCGAGGAGAGAACACTGAAGCTTTCTTT. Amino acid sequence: CASSPGARGENTEAFF.